This is a list of T cell receptor beta chains from one sample in a study of blood T cell repertoires in COVID-19. Sequenced by immunoSEQ multiplex PCR; TCRdb stores in-frame clones only, minus some. The data hold 25,000 to 35,000 clones, with more than 80% observed a single time. The source material was peripheral blood. The source is a woman of 80 years or more with acute or convalescent COVID-19. The CDR3 runs from the conserved cysteine through the conserved F or W. D genes are given only for firm matches. Clone size, where shown, is once, few, many, or a class for clones that have expanded.

>TRBJ2-7|.|TRBV6-5|.
TGTGCCAGCAGTTACGACCAGGGGCACCCCTACGAGCAGTACTTC
CASSYDQGHPYEQYF
>TRBJ2-7|TRBD1|TRBV11-3|.
TGTGCCAGCAGCCCGGGACAGGGGGCGAACGAGCAGTACTTC
CASSPGQGANEQYF
>TRBJ2-7|TRBD2|TRBV29-1|once
TGCAGCGTAGAACTAGCGGGGAAAGCCTACGAGCAGTACTTC
CSVELAGKAYEQYF
>TRBJ2-5|TRBD2|TRBV5-4|.
TGTGCCAGCAGCCCCATGGGGAGGGGAAAAGAGACCCAGTACTTC
CASSPMGRGKETQYF
>TRBJ2-3|.|TRBV7-2|once
TGTGCCAGCAGCTTAGGAGGAGGGGGGGGTAGGAAAACAGATACGCAGTATTTT
CASSLGGGGGRKTDTQYF
>TRBJ2-1|.|TRBV28|.
TGTGCCAGCAGTCCTCTCGGGCTAGCTAGAAACAATGAGCAGTTCTTC
CASSPLGLARNNEQFF
>TRBJ1-4|TRBD1|TRBV5-1|few
TGCGCCAGCAGCCCTCGGACAGGGGGCCGGGAAAAACTGTTTTTT
CASSPRTGGREKLFF
>TRBJ2-3|.|TRBV7-3|.
TGTGCCAGCAGCTTAGCGGGGGCCACAGATACGCAGTATTTT
CASSLAGATDTQYF
>TRBJ2-1|TRBD2|TRBV7-8|many
TGTGCCAGCAGCGCAAGCGGGAGGGACAATGAGCAGTTCTTC
CASSASGRDNEQFF
>TRBJ1-1|TRBD1|TRBV30|.
TGTGCCTGGAGCGCCAGGGGGATTGAAGCTTTCTTT
CAWSARGIEAFF
>TRBJ2-7|TRBD2|TRBV19|.
TGTGCCAGTAGTCCTCGACTAGCTGTTGCCTACGAGCAGTACTTC
CASSPRLAVAYEQYF
>TRBJ2-6|TRBD1|TRBV9|once
TGTGCCAGCAGCGCCCGGACAGGGAAGGACCCTGGGGCCAACGTCCTGACTTTC
CASSARTGKDPGANVLTF
>TRBJ1-5|TRBD1|TRBV2|.
TGTGCCAGCACAAAGGGACAGGGCGACAATCAGCCCCAGCATTTT
CASTKGQGDNQPQHF
>TRBJ2-7|TRBD1|TRBV7-3|once
TGTGCCAGCAGCCTCTTGGACAGGGGGCTTTCCGAGCAGTACTTC
CASSLLDRGLSEQYF
>TRBJ2-3|TRBD1|TRBV20-1|.
TGCAGTGCTAGTTCCCCGACAGGGAGAGGTACAGATACGCAGTATTTT
CSASSPTGRGTDTQYF
>TRBJ2-3|.|TRBV18|once
TGTGCCAGCTCACCGCTAGGTTTGGATACGCAGTATTTT
CASSPLGLDTQYF
>TRBJ2-5|.|TRBV5-1|.
TGCGCCAGCAGCCCGAACGGGGGGCGAGGAGAGACCCAGTACTTC
CASSPNGGRGETQYF
>TRBJ2-7|TRBD1|TRBV5-4|.
TGTGCCAGCACGGCGTACGGGGCAGGGGGTTCGAGGGAGCAGTACTTC
CASTAYGAGGSREQYF
>TRBJ1-1|.|TRBV7-9|.
TGTGCCAGCAGCTTAGTGGCGGGGGACGCTTTCTTT
CASSLVAGDAFF
>TRBJ1-5|TRBD1|TRBV28|.
TGTGCCAGCAGTTTCCCCCGACAGGGGGTTAGCAATCAGCCCCAGCATTTT
CASSFPRQGVSNQPQHF
>TRBJ2-7|.|TRBV6-5|few
TGTGCCAGCAGTTACAGGCCACTAGGCTACGAGCAGTACTTC
CASSYRPLGYEQYF
>TRBJ2-3|.|TRBV3-1/TRBV3-2|.
TGTGCCAGCAGCCGGCGGGGTAGCACAGATACGCAGTATTTT
CASSRRGSTDTQYF
>TRBJ1-6|.|TRBV6-5|.
TGTGCCAGCACCCCGACACAGGGAACTTCACCCCTCCACTTT
CASTPTQGTSPLHF
>TRBJ2-2|.|TRBV9|.
TGTGCCAGCAGCGTCGGGACTGCGAACACCGGGGAGCTGTTTTTT
CASSVGTANTGELFF
>TRBJ2-7|TRBD1|TRBV4-2|.
TGTGCCAGCAGCCGGGACAGCCCAGAGGACGAGCAGTACTTC
CASSRDSPEDEQYF
>TRBJ1-6|.|TRBV28|.
TGTGCCAGCACCCTGGGGGCCGTGAAACATTCACCCCTCCACTTT
CASTLGAVKHSPLHF
>TRBJ1-1|.|TRBV4-3|.
TGCGCCAGCAGCCAGATTTATTCGGGCACTGAAGCTTTCTTT
CASSQIYSGTEAFF
>TRBJ2-5|TRBD2|TRBV7-2|.
TGTGCCAGCAAAGGGGCAGCGGGAGGAGAGACCCAGTACTTC
CASKGAAGGETQYF
>TRBJ2-1|.|TRBV19|.
TGTGCCAGTAGTATAAGGCCGGGCGGGGGCCGGGGCAATGAGCAGTTCTTC
CASSIRPGGGRGNEQFF
>TRBJ2-7|TRBD1|TRBV7-2|.
TGTGCCAGCAGCCTAGGGGGCCCCCTTTACGAGCAGTACTTC
CASSLGGPLYEQYF
>TRBJ2-6|.|TRBV6-2/TRBV6-3|.
TGTGCCAGCACCCCGCTATCGGCCAACGTCCTGACTTTC
CASTPLSANVLTF
>TRBJ1-2|TRBD1|TRBV6-2/TRBV6-3|.
TGTGCCAGCAGTTACGGGACAGAAGGCTACACCTTC
CASSYGTEGYTF
>TRBJ2-3|TRBD1|TRBV5-1|.
TGCGCCAGCAGCTTAGGGGGCGAGGGCACAGATACGCAGTATTTT
CASSLGGEGTDTQYF
>TRBJ2-7|TRBD2|TRBV3-1/TRBV3-2|.
TGTGCCAGCAGCCAAGGTCGCGGGAGCGGTGTCGAGCAGTACTTC
CASSQGRGSGVEQYF
>TRBJ2-7|TRBD1|TRBV9|.
TGTGCCAGCAGCCTCGGACAGGGCGAGAGCGAGCAGTACTTC
CASSLGQGESEQYF
>TRBJ1-1|TRBD1|TRBV11-2|.
TGTGCCAGCAGCCTCCGGACAGGGATGAACACTGAAGCTTTCTTT
CASSLRTGMNTEAFF
>TRBJ1-2|.|TRBV5-1|few
TGCGCCAGCAGCTTGGAGCCAGGCTATGGCTACACCTTC
CASSLEPGYGYTF
>TRBJ2-5|TRBD1|TRBV3-1/TRBV3-2|.
TGTGCCAGCAGCCCCGACAGGGAGAGAGAGACCCAGTACTTC
CASSPDRERETQYF
>TRBJ2-1|.|TRBV7-9|few
TGTGCCACCTCGCAGTCTCCCTACAATGAGCAGTTCTTC
CATSQSPYNEQFF
>TRBJ2-1|TRBD2|TRBV27|.
TGTGCCAGCAGTTTGAAGACTAGCGGGACTTCCTACAATGAGCAGTTCTTC
CASSLKTSGTSYNEQFF
>TRBJ2-6|.|TRBV27|.
TGTGCCAGCAGTTTATCGGCAGGGTATGGGGCCAACGTCCTGACTTTC
CASSLSAGYGANVLTF